A single sample is the source of the 9 T cell receptor beta chains below, sequenced in a study of T cell changes during pregnancy in multiple sclerosis (dated by TCRdb to about 2019). Library preparation used the immunoSEQ multiplex PCR assay. TCRdb re-hosts the immuneACCESS table, in-frame sequences only. Its copies lack some clones; in the studies checked, an unresolved V gene accounts for under half of them, and the cause for the rest is not known. Here the sample has approximately 46,000 clones; approximately 90% occur a single time. Approximately 2.9% of the sample comes from the top ten. The sample consisted of CD8+ T cells from peripheral blood mononuclear cells, taken in the second trimester of pregnancy. The receptors shown here come from a female donor with multiple sclerosis, enrolled in a pregnancy study.

The chain uses TRBV7-2 and TRBJ2-3; 11 bases line up with TRBD1. The junction had 5 bases not matched to a gene; V was cut back by 5 bases and J by 4 bases. Germline V gives CDR1 SGHTA, CDR2 FQGNSA. This CDR3 has 15 residues. The CDR3 DNA is TGTGCCAGCAGCCGGGACAGGGGGACTGCAGATACGCAGTATTTT. Protein sequence: CASSRDRGTADTQYF.

The chain employs TRBV9 and TRBJ2-3; tentative D call: TRBD2 (5 bases). CDR3 length: 15 residues. V was pared by 0 bases and J by 1 base, with 9 bases between. Looked up from germline, CDR1 is SGDLS and CDR2 is YYNGEE. The CDR3 bases are TGTGCCAGCAGCGTAGCGAACGGGGGCACAGATACGCAGTATTTT. The encoded protein is CASSVANGGTDTQYF.

This rearrangement joins TRBV15 to TRBJ2-1, with a weak D call TRBD1 (5 bases). Trimming took off 8 bases at V and 4 bases at J, with 18 bases between the two ends. CDR3 length equals 15 residues. The germline V gene has CDR1 LNHNV and CDR2 YYDKDF (reference sequence). The CDR3 spells CATAEDKTPYNEQFF. In nucleotides, the CDR3 is TGTGCCACCGCCGAGGACAAAACACCGTACAATGAGCAGTTCTTC.

This chain links TRBV19 with TRBJ2-5, with a tentative D call TRBD2 (6 bases). V was shortened by 6 bases and J by 2 bases, with 13 bases between the two germline ends. Germline lookup yields CDR1 LNHDA and CDR2 SQIVND (reference sequence). This CDR3 is 14 amino acids long. The chain's CDR3 is CASRGRGWQETQYF. CDR3 nucleotides: TGTGCCAGTAGGGGGCGGGGCTGGCAAGAGACCCAGTACTTC.

The CDR3: CASSFGAGNEQFF. The DNA of the CDR3 is TGTGCCAGCAGCTTTGGGGCTGGCAATGAGCAGTTCTTC. The chain combines TRBV7-3 with TRBJ2-1; tentative D call: TRBD1 (5 bases). CDR3 length: 13 residues. V gave up 3 bases and J gave up 6 bases, with 9 bases separating them. The germline gives CDR1 SGHTA, CDR2 FQGTGA.

V usage is TRBV7-2 and J usage is TRBJ2-3, with 10 bases aligning to TRBD2. The CDR3 loop spans 16 amino acids. CDR1 is SGHTA, CDR2 FQGNSA, per germline. Trimming removed 5 bases from V and 2 bases from J; junction bases left unmatched: 7. CDR3 nucleotide sequence: TGTGCCAGCAGCCCGATACTAGCGGGGCCCACAGATACGCAGTATTTT. This gives the protein CASSPILAGPTDTQYF.

The chain couples TRBV10-2 to TRBJ2-7; TRBD1 matches at 9 bases. Germline V gene sequence: CDR1 WSHSY, CDR2 SAAADI. CDR3 length equals 15 residues. With V trimmed by 5 bases and J by 2 bases, 7 bases remained unmatched. CDR3 sequence reads: CASSPGTGHPYEQYF. The CDR3 DNA follows: TGCGCCAGCAGTCCTGGGACAGGGCACCCCTACGAGCAGTACTTC.

The CDR3 reads CASSFGQGAITEAFF. For the CDR3, the DNA is TGTGCCAGTAGTTTCGGACAGGGGGCGATAACTGAAGCTTTCTTT. V is TRBV19 and J is TRBJ1-1, with TRBD1 identical over 11 bases. Trimming removed 5 bases from V and 5 bases from J; junction bases left unmatched: 7. The V gene's germline CDR1 is LNHDA and CDR2 SQIVND (reference sequence). The CDR3 length is 15 residues.

J is TRBJ2-7 and V is TRBV19; 10 bases fit TRBD2. The CDR3 runs to 15 residues. Trimming cost V 5 bases and J 5 bases; bases outside gene matches: 9. The germline CDR1 and CDR2 sequences are LNHDA and SQIVND (reference sequence). This chain's CDR3 is CASSPAGLAGDEQYF. CDR3 coding DNA: TGTGCCAGTAGTCCCGCGGGTCTAGCGGGGGACGAGCAGTACTTC.